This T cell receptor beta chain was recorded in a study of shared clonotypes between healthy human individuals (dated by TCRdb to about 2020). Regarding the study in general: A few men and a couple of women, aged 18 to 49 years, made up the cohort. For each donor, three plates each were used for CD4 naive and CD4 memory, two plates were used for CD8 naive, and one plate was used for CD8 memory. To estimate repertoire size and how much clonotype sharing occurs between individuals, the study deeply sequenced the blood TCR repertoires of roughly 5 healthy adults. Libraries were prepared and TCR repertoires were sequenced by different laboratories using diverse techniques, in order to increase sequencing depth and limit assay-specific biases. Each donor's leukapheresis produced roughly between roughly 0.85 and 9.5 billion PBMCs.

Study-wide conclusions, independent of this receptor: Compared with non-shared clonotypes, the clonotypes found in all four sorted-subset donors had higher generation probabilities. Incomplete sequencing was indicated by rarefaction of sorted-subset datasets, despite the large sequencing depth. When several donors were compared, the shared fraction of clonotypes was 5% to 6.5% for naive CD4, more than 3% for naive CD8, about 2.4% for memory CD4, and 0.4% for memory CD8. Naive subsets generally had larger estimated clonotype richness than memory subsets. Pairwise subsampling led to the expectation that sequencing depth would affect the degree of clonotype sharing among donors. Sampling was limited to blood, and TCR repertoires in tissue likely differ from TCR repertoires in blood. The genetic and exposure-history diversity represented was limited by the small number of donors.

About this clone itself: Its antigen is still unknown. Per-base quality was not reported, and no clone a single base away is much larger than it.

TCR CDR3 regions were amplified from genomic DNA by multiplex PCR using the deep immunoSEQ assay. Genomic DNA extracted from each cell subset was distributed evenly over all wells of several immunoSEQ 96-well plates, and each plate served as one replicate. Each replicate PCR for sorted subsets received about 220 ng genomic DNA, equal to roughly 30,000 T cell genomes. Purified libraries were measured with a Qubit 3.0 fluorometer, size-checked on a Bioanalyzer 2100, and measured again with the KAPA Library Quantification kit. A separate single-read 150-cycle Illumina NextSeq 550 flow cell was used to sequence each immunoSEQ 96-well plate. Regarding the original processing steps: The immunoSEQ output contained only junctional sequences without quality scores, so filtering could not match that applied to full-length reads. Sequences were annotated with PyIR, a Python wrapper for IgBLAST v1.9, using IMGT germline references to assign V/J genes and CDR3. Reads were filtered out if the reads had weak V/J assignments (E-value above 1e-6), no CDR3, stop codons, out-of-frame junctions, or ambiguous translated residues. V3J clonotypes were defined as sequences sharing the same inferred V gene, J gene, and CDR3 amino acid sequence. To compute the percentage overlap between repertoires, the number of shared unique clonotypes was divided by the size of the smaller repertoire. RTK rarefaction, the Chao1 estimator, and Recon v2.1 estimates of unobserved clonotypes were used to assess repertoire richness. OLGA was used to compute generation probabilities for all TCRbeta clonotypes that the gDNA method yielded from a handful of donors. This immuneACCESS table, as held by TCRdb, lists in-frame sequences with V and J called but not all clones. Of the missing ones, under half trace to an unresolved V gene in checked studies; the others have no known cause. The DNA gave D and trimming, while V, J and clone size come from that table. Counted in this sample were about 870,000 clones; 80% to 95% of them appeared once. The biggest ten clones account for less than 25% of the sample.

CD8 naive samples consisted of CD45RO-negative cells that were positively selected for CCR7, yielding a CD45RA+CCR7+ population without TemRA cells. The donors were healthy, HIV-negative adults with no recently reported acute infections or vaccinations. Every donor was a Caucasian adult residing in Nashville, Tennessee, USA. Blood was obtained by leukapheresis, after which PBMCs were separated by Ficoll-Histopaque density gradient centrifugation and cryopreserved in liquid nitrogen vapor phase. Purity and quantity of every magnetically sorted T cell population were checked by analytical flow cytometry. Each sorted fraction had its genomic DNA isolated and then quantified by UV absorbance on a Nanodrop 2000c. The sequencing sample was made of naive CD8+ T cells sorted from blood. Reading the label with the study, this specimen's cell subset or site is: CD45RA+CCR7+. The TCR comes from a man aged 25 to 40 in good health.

CDR3 region: CATSRDRFTNEQFF. The nucleotide sequence reads TGTGCCACCAGCAGAGATCGGTTCACGAATGAGCAGTTCTTC. Recombination joined TRBV15 with TRBJ2-1; the D segment cannot be called with confidence. Inclusive of the bounding cysteine and phenylalanine, the CDR3 is 14 residues long. Only the CDR3 DNA is retained, 42 bases long and in frame from the first base. At the junction V is shortened by 0 bases and J by 7 bases, with 10 bases in between. CDR1 and CDR2 are read off the germline V gene (reference sequence) as LNHNV and YYDKDF.